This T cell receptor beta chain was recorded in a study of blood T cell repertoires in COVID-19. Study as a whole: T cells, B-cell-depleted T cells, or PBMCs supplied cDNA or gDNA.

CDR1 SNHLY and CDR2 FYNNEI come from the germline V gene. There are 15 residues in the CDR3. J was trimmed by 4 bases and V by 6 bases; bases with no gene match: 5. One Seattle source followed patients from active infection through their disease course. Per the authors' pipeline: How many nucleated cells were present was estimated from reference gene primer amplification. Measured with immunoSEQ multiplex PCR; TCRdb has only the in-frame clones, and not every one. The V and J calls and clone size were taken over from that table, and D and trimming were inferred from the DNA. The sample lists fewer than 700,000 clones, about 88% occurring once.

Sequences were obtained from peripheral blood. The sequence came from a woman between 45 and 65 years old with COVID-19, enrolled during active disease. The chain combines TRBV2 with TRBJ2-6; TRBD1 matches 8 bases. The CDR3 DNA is TGTGCCAGCAGGGCAGGGGGCGCGGGGGCCAACGTCCTGACTTTC. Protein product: CASRAGGAGANVLTF.